This T cell receptor beta chain was captured by sequencing in a study of T cell responses to AZD1222 COVID-19 vaccine (dated by TCRdb to 2020 to 2022). Describing the broader study: AZD1222 recipients with second doses at about 4 weeks or about 12 weeks were pooled, because spike-specific TCR depth and breadth did not differ between schedules. Enrollment into the trials was organized by age into subgroups of 18-55, 56-69 and 70-plus years, and those subgroups contained roughly 150, 30 and 60 TCR-sequenced participants, respectively. TCR sequencing was performed for roughly 250 trial participants, of whom roughly 200 were given two doses of AZD1222 and around 25 were given two doses of MenACWY control vaccine. Paper-wide results and their limitations: Nearly half of unique spike-specific TCRs reportedly recognized epitopes outside regions mutated in the B.1.351 and B.1.1.7 variants. After two AZD1222 doses, both the breadth and the depth of spike-specific TCRs were significantly higher than at day 0 and than in MenACWY recipients. Participants were mostly white British, with more females than males. The authors suggested clonal diversity may have been underestimated. CD4 TCRs associated with the vaccine covered the entire spike protein, and the dominant responses were in regions 160-218 and 743-854. The 56-69-year group was small, and its depth increase did not reach significance, likely because of low power. Conclusions about previously exposed vaccinees are limited, since just six AZD1222 recipients were seropositive for SARS-CoV-2 at baseline. Because no samples from the day 14 peak response were available, repertoires could be characterized only after the peak T cell response.

CDR1 and CDR2 were assigned from the germline V gene (reference sequence) as LNHNV and YYDKDF. V is shortened by 1 base, J by 4 bases, and the region joining them spans 10 bases. The CDR3 has 14 amino acids, counting the end cysteine and phenylalanine. The entry retains the CDR3 DNA only, 42 bases that are in frame from base 1. Of note for this clone: Its cognate antigen has yet to be identified. Per-base quality was not reported, and no clone a single base away is much larger than it.

The sample's time point label, in plain terms: baseline before first vaccination. Vaccinee samples were obtained from the UK trials COV001 and COV002, which included a single-blind randomized controlled phase 2/3 trial of AZD1222 (ChAdOx1 nCoV-19) in healthy adults. Trial participant PBMC samples were collected at day 0 and day 28 after the second dose for TCRbeta chain sequencing. The CDR3 regions of human TCRbeta chains were analyzed by immunosequencing. Under the source paper's analysis protocol: Repertoire TCRs were checked for matches against a reference library of SARS-CoV-2-specific TCRs that had been generated using the MIRA antigen-specificity platform. Breadth was defined as the fraction of unique TCRs that were SARS-CoV-2-associated, and depth was defined as the fraction of total T cells that were SARS-CoV-2-associated. Each spike-specific TCR was assigned to its reactive spike region and to a CD4 or CD8 class using the MIRA data. Log10-transformed breadth and depth values were compared by one-way ANOVA with Sidak's multiple comparisons tests. The immuneACCESS repertoire file appears here via TCRdb, limited to in-frame rearrangements. These files lack a portion of the clones; in checked studies, under half of the deficit traces to unresolved V genes, and the cause of the others is not known. The V and J calls and the clone size are those of that table, but D and trimming were determined from the DNA. For this sample the table gives about 83,000 clones, of which roughly 83% were detected only once. The ten largest clones add up to roughly 8.7% of the sample.

The TCR sequence derives from an adult in good health. The rearrangement combines TRBV15 with TRBJ1-1, and the D gene may be TRBD1, 5 bases matching. Sequencing used peripheral blood, obtained on day 0 of AZD1222 vaccination. This receptor has the CDR3 CATSRVSGATEAFF. The nucleotides read TGTGCCACCAGCAGAGTGAGTGGGGCCACTGAAGCTTTCTTT. Beyond the CDR3, the reference TRBV15 and TRBJ1-1 genes provide the residues; the full variable domain reads: DAMVIQNPRYQVTQFGKPVTLSCSQTLNHNVMYWYQQKSSQAPKLLFHYYDKDFNNEADTPDNFQSRRPNTSFCFLDIRSPGLGDTAMYLCATSRVSGATEAFFGQGTRLTVV.